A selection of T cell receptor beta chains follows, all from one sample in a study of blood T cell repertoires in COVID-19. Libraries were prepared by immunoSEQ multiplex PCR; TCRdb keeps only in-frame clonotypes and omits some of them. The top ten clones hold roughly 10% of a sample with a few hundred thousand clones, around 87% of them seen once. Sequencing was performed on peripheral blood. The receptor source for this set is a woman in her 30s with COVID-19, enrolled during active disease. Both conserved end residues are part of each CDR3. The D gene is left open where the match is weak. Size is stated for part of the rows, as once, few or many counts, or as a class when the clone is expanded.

CDR3 protein: CASSFRTMNTEAFF; CDR3 DNA: TGCGCCAGCAGCTTTCGAACAATGAACACTGAAGCTTTCTTT; J gene: TRBJ1-1; clone size: once; V gene: TRBV5-1; D gene: .
CDR3 protein: CASKEGGTGEGEQYF; CDR3 DNA: TGTGCCAGCAAGGAGGGCGGGACGGGTGAGGGGGAGCAGTACTTC; J gene: TRBJ2-7; clone size: .; V gene: TRBV5-4; D gene: .
CDR3 protein: CASRGQGPQPQHF; CDR3 DNA: TGTGCCAGCAGGGGACAGGGACCTCAGCCCCAGCATTTT; J gene: TRBJ1-5; clone size: .; V gene: TRBV28; D gene: TRBD1
CDR3 protein: CASSEEAGAHEQYF; CDR3 DNA: TGTGCCAGCAGTGAGGAAGCGGGAGCCCACGAGCAGTACTTC; J gene: TRBJ2-7; clone size: .; V gene: TRBV2; D gene: TRBD2
CDR3 protein: CASSLLAEETQYF; CDR3 DNA: TGTGCCAGCAGTTTGTTAGCGGAAGAGACCCAGTACTTC; J gene: TRBJ2-5; clone size: .; V gene: TRBV12-3/TRBV12-4; D gene: .
CDR3 protein: CASSAGTSGLNTGELFF; CDR3 DNA: TGTGCCAGCAGCGCAGGGACTAGCGGGTTAAACACCGGGGAGCTGTTTTTT; J gene: TRBJ2-2; clone size: .; V gene: TRBV5-4; D gene: TRBD2
CDR3 protein: CATSPPGRAFNEQFF; CDR3 DNA: TGTGCCACCAGCCCCCCGGGGAGGGCCTTCAATGAGCAGTTCTTC; J gene: TRBJ2-1; clone size: few; V gene: TRBV24-1; D gene: TRBD2
CDR3 protein: CSVDRDSNTEAFF; CDR3 DNA: TGCAGCGTTGATAGGGACAGCAACACTGAAGCTTTCTTT; J gene: TRBJ1-1; clone size: few; V gene: TRBV29-1; D gene: TRBD1
CDR3 protein: CASSQGGLAGGHEQFF; CDR3 DNA: TGCGCCAGCAGCCAGGGCGGACTAGCGGGAGGGCATGAGCAGTTCTTC; J gene: TRBJ2-1; clone size: .; V gene: TRBV4-1; D gene: TRBD2
CDR3 protein: CASVAGARDTQYF; CDR3 DNA: TGTGCCAGCGTAGCGGGAGCGAGAGATACGCAGTATTTT; J gene: TRBJ2-3; clone size: .; V gene: TRBV7-9; D gene: TRBD2
CDR3 protein: CSASGDRGSTDTQYF; CDR3 DNA: TGCAGTGCCAGTGGGGACAGGGGTAGCACAGATACGCAGTATTTT; J gene: TRBJ2-3; clone size: .; V gene: TRBV20-1; D gene: TRBD1
CDR3 protein: CASSPTLAGGNTGELFF; CDR3 DNA: TGTGCCAGCAGCCCGACTCTAGCGGGAGGGAACACCGGGGAGCTGTTTTTT; J gene: TRBJ2-2; clone size: .; V gene: TRBV9; D gene: TRBD2
CDR3 protein: CASGGQGQYEQYF; CDR3 DNA: TGTGCCAGCGGGGGACAGGGTCAGTACGAGCAGTACTTC; J gene: TRBJ2-7; clone size: .; V gene: TRBV6-5; D gene: TRBD1
CDR3 protein: CASKEDFSSYGYTF; CDR3 DNA: TGTGCCAGCAAGGAGGATTTTAGCTCCTATGGCTACACCTTC; J gene: TRBJ1-2; clone size: .; V gene: TRBV6-5; D gene: .
CDR3 protein: CASSPTDRVSSYEQYF; CDR3 DNA: TGTGCCAGCTCACCGACGGACAGGGTAAGCTCCTACGAGCAGTACTTC; J gene: TRBJ2-7; clone size: .; V gene: TRBV18; D gene: TRBD1
CDR3 protein: CASTRATSGRGSYEQYF; CDR3 DNA: TGTGCCAGCACTCGTGCGACTAGCGGGAGGGGCTCCTACGAGCAGTACTTC; J gene: TRBJ2-7; clone size: once; V gene: TRBV6-6; D gene: TRBD2
CDR3 protein: CASSILPSENIQYF; CDR3 DNA: TGTGCCAGTAGTATACTCCCCTCCGAAAACATTCAGTACTTC; J gene: TRBJ2-4; clone size: .; V gene: TRBV19; D gene: .
CDR3 protein: CASSRVSNYEQYF; CDR3 DNA: TGCGCCAGCAGTAGAGTTTCCAACTACGAGCAGTACTTC; J gene: TRBJ2-7; clone size: .; V gene: TRBV4-1; D gene: .
CDR3 protein: CASSIPGPAGDQPQHF; CDR3 DNA: TGTGCCAGTAGTATCCCCGGCCCGGCGGGAGATCAGCCCCAGCATTTT; J gene: TRBJ1-5; clone size: once; V gene: TRBV19; D gene: .
CDR3 protein: CASSLAGTKRGYGYTF; CDR3 DNA: TGTGCCAGCAGCTTAGCCGGGACAAAACGGGGCTATGGCTACACCTTC; J gene: TRBJ1-2; clone size: .; V gene: TRBV7-9; D gene: .
CDR3 protein: CASSLRGSTNEQFF; CDR3 DNA: TGTGCCAGCAGCCTTCGGGGGAGTACCAATGAGCAGTTCTTC; J gene: TRBJ2-1; clone size: .; V gene: TRBV6-5; D gene: .
CDR3 protein: CASRPRGDQPQHF; CDR3 DNA: TGTGCCAGCCGACCCAGGGGGGATCAGCCCCAGCATTTT; J gene: TRBJ1-5; clone size: .; V gene: TRBV12-3/TRBV12-4; D gene: TRBD1
CDR3 protein: CAWSVLAGFNEQFF; CDR3 DNA: TGTGCCTGGAGTGTACTAGCGGGATTTAATGAGCAGTTCTTC; J gene: TRBJ2-1; clone size: .; V gene: TRBV30; D gene: TRBD2
CDR3 protein: CATEGNDRGFFF; CDR3 DNA: TGTGCCACCGAAGGTAACGACAGGGGATTTTTCTTT; J gene: TRBJ1-1; clone size: .; V gene: TRBV24-1; D gene: TRBD1
CDR3 protein: CASSGVGRAYEQYF; CDR3 DNA: TGTGCCAGCAGCGGAGTCGGTAGAGCCTACGAGCAGTACTTC; J gene: TRBJ2-7; clone size: .; V gene: TRBV25-1; D gene: .
CDR3 protein: CASSRETGANTEAFF; CDR3 DNA: TGTGCCAGCTCCAGGGAGACAGGGGCGAACACTGAAGCTTTCTTT; J gene: TRBJ1-1; clone size: .; V gene: TRBV2; D gene: TRBD1
CDR3 protein: CASSPEASYEQYF; CDR3 DNA: TGTGCCAGCAGCCCCGAGGCTTCCTACGAGCAGTACTTC; J gene: TRBJ2-7; clone size: .; V gene: TRBV7-9; D gene: .
CDR3 protein: CAWSVQPNVLTF; CDR3 DNA: TGTGCCTGGAGTGTACAGCCCAACGTCCTGACTTTC; J gene: TRBJ2-6; clone size: .; V gene: TRBV30; D gene: .
CDR3 protein: CASSAGTGAYEQYF; CDR3 DNA: TGTGCCAGCAGTGCGGGGACAGGGGCCTACGAGCAGTACTTC; J gene: TRBJ2-7; clone size: few; V gene: TRBV2; D gene: TRBD1
CDR3 protein: CAWTGTSYNEQFF; CDR3 DNA: TGTGCCTGGACTGGGACTAGCTACAATGAGCAGTTCTTC; J gene: TRBJ2-1; clone size: .; V gene: TRBV30; D gene: TRBD2
CDR3 protein: CASSQDSGISPLHF; CDR3 DNA: TGTGCCAGCAGCCAAGATTCGGGGATCTCACCCCTCCACTTT; J gene: TRBJ1-6; clone size: .; V gene: TRBV3-1/TRBV3-2; D gene: .
CDR3 protein: CASSQESSYNSPLHF; CDR3 DNA: TGTGCCAGCAGCCAAGAGAGCTCCTATAATTCACCCCTCCACTTT; J gene: TRBJ1-6; clone size: once; V gene: TRBV4-2; D gene: .
CDR3 protein: CASSLAGTDTQYF; CDR3 DNA: TGTGCCAGCAGTTTGGCCGGCACAGATACGCAGTATTTT; J gene: TRBJ2-3; clone size: .; V gene: TRBV12-3/TRBV12-4; D gene: .
CDR3 protein: CASSLRGGVNTEAFF; CDR3 DNA: TGTGCCAGCAGCCTCAGGGGAGGGGTGAACACTGAAGCTTTCTTT; J gene: TRBJ1-1; clone size: .; V gene: TRBV28; D gene: .
CDR3 protein: CASSSSGTYEQYF; CDR3 DNA: TGTGCCAGCAGCTCAAGCGGAACCTACGAGCAGTACTTC; J gene: TRBJ2-7; clone size: .; V gene: TRBV3-1/TRBV3-2; D gene: .
CDR3 protein: CAWRGSPYEQYF; CDR3 DNA: TGTGCCTGGAGGGGCAGTCCCTACGAGCAGTACTTC; J gene: TRBJ2-7; clone size: .; V gene: TRBV30; D gene: .
CDR3 protein: CASSLVFPVNTEAFF; CDR3 DNA: TGTGCCAGCAGTTTGGTTTTTCCAGTGAACACTGAAGCTTTCTTT; J gene: TRBJ1-1; clone size: .; V gene: TRBV27; D gene: .
CDR3 protein: CASIGTVNTGELFF; CDR3 DNA: TGTGCCAGTATAGGGACAGTTAACACCGGGGAGCTGTTTTTT; J gene: TRBJ2-2; clone size: .; V gene: TRBV19; D gene: TRBD1
CDR3 protein: CASSTGALGSNQPQHF; CDR3 DNA: TGTGCCAGCTCGACAGGGGCCCTGGGCAGCAATCAGCCCCAGCATTTT; J gene: TRBJ1-5; clone size: .; V gene: TRBV28; D gene: TRBD1
CDR3 protein: CASGLVRDGTGGTDTQYF; CDR3 DNA: TGTGCTAGTGGTTTGGTAAGGGATGGGACAGGGGGAACAGATACGCAGTATTTT; J gene: TRBJ2-3; clone size: .; V gene: TRBV12-5; D gene: TRBD1
CDR3 protein: CASSLGQGISEQYF; CDR3 DNA: TGTGCCAGCAGCTTGGGACAGGGGATCAGCGAGCAGTACTTC; J gene: TRBJ2-7; clone size: .; V gene: TRBV11-2; D gene: TRBD1
CDR3 protein: CASSTDRGGTEAFF; CDR3 DNA: TGTGCCAGTAGTACGGACAGGGGGGGCACTGAAGCTTTCTTT; J gene: TRBJ1-1; clone size: .; V gene: TRBV19; D gene: TRBD1
CDR3 protein: CSASRGRGTEAFF; CDR3 DNA: TGCAGTGCTAGTAGGGGGCGGGGCACTGAAGCTTTCTTT; J gene: TRBJ1-1; clone size: .; V gene: TRBV20-1; D gene: TRBD1
CDR3 protein: CASSEGSSGANVLTF; CDR3 DNA: TGTGCCAGCAGTGAGGGCAGTTCTGGGGCCAACGTCCTGACTTTC; J gene: TRBJ2-6; clone size: few; V gene: TRBV6-2/TRBV6-3; D gene: .
CDR3 protein: CASSQDGSGGSVQAFF; CDR3 DNA: TGCGCCAGCAGCCAAGATGGGTCGGGGGGCTCGGTACAAGCTTTCTTT; J gene: TRBJ1-1; clone size: .; V gene: TRBV4-1; D gene: .
CDR3 protein: CASSAGIAGSTSNQPQHF; CDR3 DNA: TGTGCCAGCAGCGCTGGGATAGCGGGGAGCACTAGCAATCAGCCCCAGCATTTT; J gene: TRBJ1-5; clone size: few; V gene: TRBV7-8; D gene: .
CDR3 protein: CASSLGTDTDTQYF; CDR3 DNA: TGTGCCAGCAGCTTAGGGACAGACACAGATACGCAGTATTTT; J gene: TRBJ2-3; clone size: .; V gene: TRBV11-3; D gene: .
CDR3 protein: CASSSQLAGGELFF; CDR3 DNA: TGTGCCAGCAGCTCCCAATTAGCTGGCGGGGAGCTGTTTTTT; J gene: TRBJ2-2; clone size: .; V gene: TRBV5-4; D gene: .
CDR3 protein: CASSLNRGWTGNTIYF; CDR3 DNA: TGTGCCAGCAGCTTAAACAGGGGCTGGACTGGAAACACCATATATTTT; J gene: TRBJ1-3; clone size: .; V gene: TRBV5-6; D gene: TRBD1
CDR3 protein: CASDTHRGTQYGYTF; CDR3 DNA: TGTGCCAGCGACACTCACCGAGGGACACAATATGGCTACACCTTC; J gene: TRBJ1-2; clone size: .; V gene: TRBV28; D gene: .
CDR3 protein: CASSQDPGQPNTGELFF; CDR3 DNA: TGTGCCAGCAGCCAAGATCCCGGACAGCCGAACACCGGGGAGCTGTTTTTT; J gene: TRBJ2-2; clone size: .; V gene: TRBV3-1/TRBV3-2; D gene: .
CDR3 protein: CAWSPLGDYGYTF; CDR3 DNA: TGTGCCTGGAGTCCCTTAGGGGACTATGGCTACACCTTC; J gene: TRBJ1-2; clone size: .; V gene: TRBV30; D gene: .
CDR3 protein: CASSLRPSVGTDTQYF; CDR3 DNA: TGTGCCAGCAGTTTACGTCCTAGCGTGGGCACAGATACGCAGTATTTT; J gene: TRBJ2-3; clone size: .; V gene: TRBV27; D gene: .
CDR3 protein: CAFLRGSSETQYF; CDR3 DNA: TGTGCCTTCCTTCGGGGGAGCAGCGAGACCCAGTACTTC; J gene: TRBJ2-5; clone size: .; V gene: TRBV2; D gene: .
CDR3 protein: CASSYGTGDQPQHF; CDR3 DNA: TGTGCCAGCAGCTATGGGACAGGAGATCAGCCCCAGCATTTT; J gene: TRBJ1-5; clone size: .; V gene: TRBV3-1/TRBV3-2; D gene: TRBD1
CDR3 protein: CASSFGSGSRNEQFF; CDR3 DNA: TGTGCCAGCAGCTTCGGTAGCGGGAGTAGGAATGAGCAGTTCTTC; J gene: TRBJ2-1; clone size: .; V gene: TRBV11-3; D gene: TRBD2
CDR3 protein: CASSFFSGSSDEQFF; CDR3 DNA: TGCGCCAGCAGCTTTTTTAGCGGGAGTAGTGATGAGCAGTTCTTC; J gene: TRBJ2-1; clone size: .; V gene: TRBV5-1; D gene: TRBD2